This section outlines one T cell receptor beta chain sequence together with its context. Primers: 60 Vbeta forward and 13 Jbeta reverse. Profiled with immunoSEQ multiplex PCR; TCRdb holds only in-frame clones, not every one. This sample has about 160,000 clones; around 80% occur once, and the top ten carry about 6.3%. The CDR3 contains 15 residues. V was pared by 5 bases and J by 3 bases, with 10 bases of the junction left unmatched. Looked up from germline, CDR1 is LNHDA and CDR2 is SQIVND (reference sequence). The source of the sample is a study of cytomegalovirus exposure and HLA in healthy donors.

The sample taken for sequencing was PBMCs. V and J are TRBV19 and TRBJ2-7; TRBD1 matches 7 bases. This sequence originates from a male donor in good health and CMV-seropositive. The chain's CDR3 is CASSLRQGQIYEQYF. The CDR3 DNA is TGTGCCAGTAGTCTCCGACAGGGACAAATCTACGAGCAGTACTTC.